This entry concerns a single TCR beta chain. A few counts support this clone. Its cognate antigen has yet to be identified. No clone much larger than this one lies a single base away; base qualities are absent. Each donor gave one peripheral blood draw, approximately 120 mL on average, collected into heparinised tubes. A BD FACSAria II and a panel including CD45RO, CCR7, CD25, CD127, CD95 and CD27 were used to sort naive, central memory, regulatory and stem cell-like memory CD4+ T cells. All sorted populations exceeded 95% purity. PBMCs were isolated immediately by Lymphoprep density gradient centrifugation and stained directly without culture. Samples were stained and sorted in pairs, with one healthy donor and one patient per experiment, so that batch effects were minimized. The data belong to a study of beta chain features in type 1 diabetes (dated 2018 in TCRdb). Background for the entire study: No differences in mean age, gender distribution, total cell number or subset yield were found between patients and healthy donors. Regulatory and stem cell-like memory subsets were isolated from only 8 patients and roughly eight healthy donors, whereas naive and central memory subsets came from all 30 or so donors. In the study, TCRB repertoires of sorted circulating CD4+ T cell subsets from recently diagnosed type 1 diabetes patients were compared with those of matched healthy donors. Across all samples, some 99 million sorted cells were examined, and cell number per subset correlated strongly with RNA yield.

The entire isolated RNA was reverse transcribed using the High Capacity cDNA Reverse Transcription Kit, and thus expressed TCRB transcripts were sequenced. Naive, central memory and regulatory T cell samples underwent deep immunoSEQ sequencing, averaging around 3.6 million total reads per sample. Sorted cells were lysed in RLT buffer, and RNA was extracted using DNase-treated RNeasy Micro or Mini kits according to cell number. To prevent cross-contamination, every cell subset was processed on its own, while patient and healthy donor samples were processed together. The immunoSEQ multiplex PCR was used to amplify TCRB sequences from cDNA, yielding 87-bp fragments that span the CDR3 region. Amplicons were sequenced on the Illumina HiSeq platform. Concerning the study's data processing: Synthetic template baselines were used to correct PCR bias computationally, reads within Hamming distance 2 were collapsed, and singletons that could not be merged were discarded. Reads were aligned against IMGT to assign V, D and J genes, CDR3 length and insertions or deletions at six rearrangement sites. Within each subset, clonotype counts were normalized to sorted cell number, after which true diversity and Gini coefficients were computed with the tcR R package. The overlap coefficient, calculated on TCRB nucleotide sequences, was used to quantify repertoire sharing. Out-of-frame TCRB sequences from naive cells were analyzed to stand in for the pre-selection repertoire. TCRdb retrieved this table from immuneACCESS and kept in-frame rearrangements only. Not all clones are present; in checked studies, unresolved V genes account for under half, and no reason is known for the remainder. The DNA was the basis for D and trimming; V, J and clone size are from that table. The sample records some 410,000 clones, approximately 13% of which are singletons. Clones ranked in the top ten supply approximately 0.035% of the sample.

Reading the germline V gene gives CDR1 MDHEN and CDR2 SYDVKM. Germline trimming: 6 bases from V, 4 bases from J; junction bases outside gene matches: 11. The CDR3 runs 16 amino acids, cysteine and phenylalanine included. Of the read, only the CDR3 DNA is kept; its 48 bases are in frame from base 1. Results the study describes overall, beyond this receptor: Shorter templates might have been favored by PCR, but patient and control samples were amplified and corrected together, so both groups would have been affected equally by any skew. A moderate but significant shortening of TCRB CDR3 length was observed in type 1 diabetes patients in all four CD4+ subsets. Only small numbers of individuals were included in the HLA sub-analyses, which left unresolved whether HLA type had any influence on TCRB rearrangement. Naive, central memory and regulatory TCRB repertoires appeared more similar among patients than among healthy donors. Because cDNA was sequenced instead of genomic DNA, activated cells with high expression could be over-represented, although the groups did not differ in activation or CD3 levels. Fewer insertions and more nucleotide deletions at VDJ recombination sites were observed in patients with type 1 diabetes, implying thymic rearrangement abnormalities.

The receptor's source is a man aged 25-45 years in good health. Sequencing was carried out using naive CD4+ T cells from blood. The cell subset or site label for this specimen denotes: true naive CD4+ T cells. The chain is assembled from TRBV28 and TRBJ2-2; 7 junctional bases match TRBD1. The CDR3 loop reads CASRRTGLRTTGELFF. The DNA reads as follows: TGTGCCAGCAGACGGACAGGTCTAAGGACCACCGGGGAGCTGTTTTTT.